The rows below give T cell receptor beta chains drawn from one sample of a study of regulatory T cells. The table came from immunoSEQ multiplex PCR; TCRdb's copy has only in-frame clones and leaves some out. The sample lists about 17,000 clones, more than 65% seen once, with around 8% in the top ten. Specimen: conventional CD4+ T cells sorted from blood. All receptors derive from a person aged 25 to 40 with CD3G deficiency. CDR3s include the opening cysteine and the closing phenylalanine or tryptophan. The D gene is left open where the match is weak. Size tells how often a clone was seen (once, few, many) or the class of an expanded clone, and some rows leave it out.

TRBJ1-1,-,-,TRBV5-1,TGCGCCAGCAGGGTACAGGAGAACACTGAAGCTTTCTTT,CASRVQENTEAFF
TRBJ1-5,-,-,TRBV5-3,TGTGCCAGAAGCTCAAGGGTCGATGACGGCTACAATCAGCCCCAGCATTTT,CARSSRVDDGYNQPQHF
TRBJ2-3,-,TRBD2,TRBV7-8,TGTGCCAGCAGCCCCGAGGGCTTAGCGGGGGGGCGTACGCAGTATTTT,CASSPEGLAGGRTQYF
TRBJ2-3,-,TRBD2,TRBV5-1,TGCGCCAGCAGCTCGGGACTAGCGGGAGGCTACACAGATACGCAGTATTTT,CASSSGLAGGYTDTQYF
TRBJ2-7,-,TRBD1,TRBV6-1,TGTGCCAGCAGAGGGGACAGCCGAGCCAACTACGAGCAGTACTTC,CASRGDSRANYEQYF
TRBJ1-5,-,-,TRBV28,TGTGCCAGCACCTCGGGGCGGGCTTGGGGGCGGCCCCAGCATTTT,CASTSGRAWGRPQHF
TRBJ2-3,-,TRBD2,TRBV28,TGTGCCAGCAGTGTCCTCGGGACTAGCAGAGATACGCAGTATTTT,CASSVLGTSRDTQYF
TRBJ2-6,few,TRBD2,TRBV5-1,TGCGCCAGCAGCCGGGGGGACTCTGGGGCCAACGTCCTGACTTTC,CASSRGDSGANVLTF
TRBJ1-2,once,TRBD1,TRBV28,TGTGCCAGCAGTTTCAGGGGGAGAGAGAGAGGCTACACCTTC,CASSFRGRERGYTF
TRBJ1-2,-,TRBD1,TRBV5-1,TGCGCCAGCAGCCCTGGGGACAGCAGATATGGCTACACCTTC,CASSPGDSRYGYTF
TRBJ2-7,-,-,TRBV28,TGTGCCAGCAGTTTGGCTAGGGGCGAGCAGTACTTC,CASSLARGEQYF
TRBJ2-7,-,TRBD2,TRBV28,TGTGCCAGCAGCTCGACGGCGGGAGGTGTCTACGAGCAGTACTTC,CASSSTAGGVYEQYF
TRBJ2-7,-,-,TRBV5-1,TGCGCCAGCAGCTTGGAGGCCAGGGGTCGGAGCGAGCAGTACTTC,CASSLEARGRSEQYF
TRBJ1-1,-,TRBD1,TRBV28,TGTGCCAGCAGTTTTAACGCGGGACAGGCCTTGCGAGCTTTCTTT,CASSFNAGQALRAFF
TRBJ2-1,-,-,TRBV5-1,TGCGCCAGCAGCTCCCTCGGGACAGAGCAGTTCTTC,CASSSLGTEQFF
TRBJ2-7,-,-,TRBV7-9,TGTGCCAGCAGCCCTACCCGTGAAAGGGCCGAGCAGTACTTC,CASSPTRERAEQYF
TRBJ1-1,-,-,TRBV28,TGTGCCAGCAGTTTATCAGTCCAGAACACTGAAGCTTTCTTT,CASSLSVQNTEAFF
TRBJ2-2,-,-,TRBV10-2,TGCGCCAGCAGTGGCCGCGCCCCGGAGACCGGGGAGCTGTTTTTT,CASSGRAPETGELFF
TRBJ2-7,-,-,TRBV19,TGTGCCAGTAGTATAGTCAGGGGCGGCGAGCAGTACTTC,CASSIVRGGEQYF
TRBJ2-1,-,-,TRBV28,TGTGCCAGCGGGGGGGCGTCCTACAATGAGCAGTTCTTC,CASGGASYNEQFF
TRBJ2-1,-,TRBD1,TRBV7-8,TGTGCCAGCAGCTCGGACAGGGTAGGGGAGCAGTTCTTC,CASSSDRVGEQFF
TRBJ2-2,-,TRBD1,TRBV7-9,TGTGCCAGCAGCCCAGGGGACAGGGGCCGCACCGGGGAGCTGTTTTTT,CASSPGDRGRTGELFF
TRBJ2-2,-,-,TRBV27,TGTGCCAGCAGTTTTCAGGGCGACACCGGGGAGCTGTTTTTT,CASSFQGDTGELFF
TRBJ1-4,-,-,TRBV7-9,TGTGCCAGCAGCCCAGGGGCCACCCGTAATGAAAAACTGTTTTTT,CASSPGATRNEKLFF
TRBJ1-1,-,-,TRBV5-1,TGCGCCAGCAGCTTGGAGGGCAGGTTGGGCACTGAAGCTTTCTTT,CASSLEGRLGTEAFF
TRBJ1-1,-,-,TRBV28,TGTGCCAGCAGTTTAAATCAGGGCCCCAGCACTGAAGCTTTCTTT,CASSLNQGPSTEAFF
TRBJ1-2,-,-,TRBV6-5,TGTGCCAGCAGCCGTTTAATGGGCGGCTACACCTTC,CASSRLMGGYTF
TRBJ1-4,-,-,TRBV30,TGTGCCTGGAGCCGAGATGCGTCCGCCAGGGAACTGTTTTTT,CAWSRDASARELFF
TRBJ1-2,few,-,TRBV28,TGTGCCATCGGAGAGGGCGGCCGGGTGGGCTACACCTTC,CAIGEGGRVGYTF
TRBJ2-7,-,-,TRBV27,TGTGCCAGCAGTAGGTCACGGAAGGGCTACGAGCAGTACTTC,CASSRSRKGYEQYF
TRBJ2-7,-,-,TRBV7-2,TGTGCCAGCAGCTTATCCAGGGGAGCCTACGAGCAGTACTTC,CASSLSRGAYEQYF